This is a list of T cell receptor beta chains from one sample in a study of CD8 T cells in Susac syndrome. TCRdb reprocessed the immunoSEQ multiplex PCR reads with MiXCR, giving one entry per CDR3 protein. The data contain 180,000 or so distinct CDR3 sequences, approximately 96% of them singletons. The sequenced material came from CD4+ T cells from PBMCs. These receptors all stem from a human donor with multiple sclerosis. The CDR3 runs from the conserved cysteine through the conserved F or W. A D gene is named only where the DNA matches it firmly. Expanded clones are given a class, and other clones once, few, many or no size at all.

V gene: TRBV4-3
D gene: .
clone size: .
J gene: TRBJ1-2
CDR3 DNA: TGCGCCAGCAGCCATAGAGGCACAGAGGGTGGCTACACCTTC
CDR3 protein: CASSHRGTEGGYTF

V gene: TRBV5-1
D gene: TRBD1
clone size: .
J gene: TRBJ1-1
CDR3 DNA: TGCGCCAGTCGGACAGGGACCCTGGGCACTGAAGCTTTCTTT
CDR3 protein: CASRTGTLGTEAFF

V gene: TRBV18
D gene: .
clone size: .
J gene: TRBJ1-2
CDR3 DNA: TGTGCCAGCTCACCAAGTGGTGGAGTCGGCTACACCTTC
CDR3 protein: CASSPSGGVGYTF

V gene: TRBV20-1
D gene: TRBD1
clone size: .
J gene: TRBJ1-1
CDR3 DNA: TGCAGTGCGATCGACCAGGGGGGGACTGAAGCTTTCTTT
CDR3 protein: CSAIDQGGTEAFF

V gene: TRBV18
D gene: TRBD2
clone size: .
J gene: TRBJ2-3
CDR3 DNA: TGTGCCAGCTCACCCCTCGGGGGAGCGGGGGTGCCCGGCACAGATACGCAGTATTTT
CDR3 protein: CASSPLGGAGVPGTDTQYF

V gene: TRBV12-3/TRBV12-4
D gene: .
clone size: .
J gene: TRBJ2-2
CDR3 DNA: TGTGCCAGCAGTCGGGGCACCGGGGAGCTGTTTTTT
CDR3 protein: CASSRGTGELFF

V gene: TRBV5-1
D gene: .
clone size: once
J gene: TRBJ1-3
CDR3 DNA: TGCGCCAGCAGCTTGTTCGGATTTGGAGGGGGAAACACCATATATTTT
CDR3 protein: CASSLFGFGGGNTIYF

V gene: TRBV29-1
D gene: TRBD1
clone size: .
J gene: TRBJ1-2
CDR3 DNA: TGCAGCGCCCACGGCGGGAAGGACAGGACTAACTATGGCTACACCTTC
CDR3 protein: CSAHGGKDRTNYGYTF

V gene: TRBV4-3
D gene: TRBD1
clone size: .
J gene: TRBJ2-2
CDR3 DNA: TGCGCCAGCAGCCAACAAACTACAGGGGGCTCCGGGGAGCTGTTTTTT
CDR3 protein: CASSQQTTGGSGELFF

V gene: TRBV12-3/TRBV12-4
D gene: .
clone size: .
J gene: TRBJ2-3
CDR3 DNA: TGTGCCAGCACCCGCCCCGGAAACACAGATACGCAGTATTTT
CDR3 protein: CASTRPGNTDTQYF

V gene: TRBV20-1
D gene: .
clone size: .
J gene: TRBJ2-7
CDR3 DNA: TGCAGTGCTAGCCCAGAGACCTACGAGCAGTACTTC
CDR3 protein: CSASPETYEQYF

V gene: TRBV6-2/TRBV6-3
D gene: .
clone size: .
J gene: TRBJ2-3
CDR3 DNA: TGTGCCAGCAGTTCGCAGGGGACCACAGATACGCAGTATTTT
CDR3 protein: CASSSQGTTDTQYF

V gene: TRBV12-3/TRBV12-4
D gene: .
clone size: .
J gene: TRBJ2-5
CDR3 DNA: TGTGCCAGCAGTCCGCCACGATGGGAGACCCAGTACTTC
CDR3 protein: CASSPPRWETQYF

V gene: TRBV30
D gene: .
clone size: few
J gene: TRBJ2-1
CDR3 DNA: TGTGCCTGGAGTGTAAACCACAATGAGCAGTTCTTC
CDR3 protein: CAWSVNHNEQFF

V gene: TRBV20-1
D gene: .
clone size: .
J gene: TRBJ1-2
CDR3 DNA: TGCAGTGCTTCCCAGGGGCTCCGCTCTAACTATGGCTACACCTTC
CDR3 protein: CSASQGLRSNYGYTF

V gene: TRBV20-1
D gene: TRBD2
clone size: .
J gene: TRBJ2-1
CDR3 DNA: TGCAGTGCTAGGGAGCAACGGGGGGGCTTACACTCCTACAATGAGCAGTTCTTC
CDR3 protein: CSAREQRGGLHSYNEQFF

V gene: TRBV3-1
D gene: .
clone size: .
J gene: TRBJ2-1
CDR3 DNA: TGTGCCAGCAGCCAAACCAGGGGCAATGAGCAGTTCTTC
CDR3 protein: CASSQTRGNEQFF

V gene: TRBV20-1
D gene: .
clone size: .
J gene: TRBJ2-3
CDR3 DNA: TGCAGTGCTAGTCGGCAGGGTATCACAGATACGCAGTATTTT
CDR3 protein: CSASRQGITDTQYF

V gene: TRBV18
D gene: .
clone size: .
J gene: TRBJ2-7
CDR3 DNA: TGTGCCAGCTCACCAATTTCCCCGGCCGAGCAGTACTTC
CDR3 protein: CASSPISPAEQYF

V gene: TRBV29-1
D gene: .
clone size: .
J gene: TRBJ2-7
CDR3 DNA: TGCAGCGTTGATAGACTCACCCACCTAGAGCAGTACTTC
CDR3 protein: CSVDRLTHLEQYF

V gene: TRBV6-5
D gene: TRBD1
clone size: .
J gene: TRBJ2-7
CDR3 DNA: TGTGCCAGCAGCGACGGGACAGTCGAGCAGTACTTC
CDR3 protein: CASSDGTVEQYF

V gene: TRBV23-1
D gene: .
clone size: .
J gene: TRBJ1-2
CDR3 DNA: TGCGCCAGCCGCCGCGGTTATGGCTACACCTTC
CDR3 protein: CASRRGYGYTF

V gene: TRBV28
D gene: .
clone size: .
J gene: TRBJ2-1
CDR3 DNA: TGTGCCAGCAAGTCAGGTGTGAATGAGCAGTTCTTC
CDR3 protein: CASKSGVNEQFF

V gene: TRBV30
D gene: TRBD1
clone size: .
J gene: TRBJ2-6
CDR3 DNA: TGTGCCTGGAGGACGACAGGGCCGGGGGCCAACGTCCTGACTTTC
CDR3 protein: CAWRTTGPGANVLTF

V gene: TRBV5-4
D gene: TRBD1
clone size: .
J gene: TRBJ1-2
CDR3 DNA: TGTGCCGGAGGGACCGACAGGGAGGGTGGCTACACCTTC
CDR3 protein: CAGGTDREGGYTF

V gene: TRBV5-1
D gene: .
clone size: .
J gene: TRBJ2-6
CDR3 DNA: TGCGCCAGCAGTTCTGACTCAGGCACTGTCTCTGGGGCCAACGTCCTGACTTTC
CDR3 protein: CASSSDSGTVSGANVLTF

V gene: TRBV7-2
D gene: .
clone size: .
J gene: TRBJ1-2
CDR3 DNA: TGTGCCAGCAGCCCGTTAGGACAGAACTATGGCTACACCTTC
CDR3 protein: CASSPLGQNYGYTF

V gene: TRBV5-1
D gene: TRBD1
clone size: once
J gene: TRBJ1-6
CDR3 DNA: TGCGCCAGCGGGGACAGCACAAATTCACCCCTCCACTTT
CDR3 protein: CASGDSTNSPLHF

V gene: TRBV20-1
D gene: .
clone size: .
J gene: TRBJ1-5
CDR3 DNA: TGCAGTGCTGGAGCAGGGGAACTGAATCAGCCCCAGCATTTT
CDR3 protein: CSAGAGELNQPQHF

V gene: TRBV20-1
D gene: .
clone size: .
J gene: TRBJ1-2
CDR3 DNA: TGCAGTGCTAGACTGGCGGGGAGCTATGGCTACACCTTC
CDR3 protein: CSARLAGSYGYTF

V gene: TRBV18
D gene: TRBD1
clone size: .
J gene: TRBJ2-7
CDR3 DNA: TGTGCCAGCTCACAAGGGACAGGGGAGTCCGAGCAGTACTTC
CDR3 protein: CASSQGTGESEQYF

V gene: TRBV9
D gene: .
clone size: once
J gene: TRBJ2-3
CDR3 DNA: TGTGCCAGCAGCCTGGACCGTAGCACAGATACGCAGTATTTT
CDR3 protein: CASSLDRSTDTQYF

V gene: TRBV12-5
D gene: .
clone size: .
J gene: TRBJ2-1
CDR3 DNA: TGTGCTAGTGGTTTAGAGGAGGAGCAGTTCTTC
CDR3 protein: CASGLEEEQFF

V gene: TRBV20-1
D gene: .
clone size: .
J gene: TRBJ1-4
CDR3 DNA: TGCAGTGCCACCGGACGGGTTGATAGGGTGAAACTGTTTTTT
CDR3 protein: CSATGRVDRVKLFF

V gene: TRBV2
D gene: TRBD2
clone size: once
J gene: TRBJ2-3
CDR3 DNA: TGTGCCAGCAGTGAGGCTAGCGGGGGGCGGGGGTATTTT
CDR3 protein: CASSEASGGRGYF

V gene: TRBV13
D gene: .
clone size: .
J gene: TRBJ2-3
CDR3 DNA: TGTGCCAGCAGCTTCGACAGGTTGTCGACAGATACGCAGTATTTT
CDR3 protein: CASSFDRLSTDTQYF

V gene: TRBV25-1
D gene: TRBD1
clone size: .
J gene: TRBJ1-2
CDR3 DNA: TGTGCCAGCAGTACCCACAGGGGACGGGGCTACACCTTC
CDR3 protein: CASSTHRGRGYTF

V gene: TRBV9
D gene: TRBD1
clone size: .
J gene: TRBJ2-2
CDR3 DNA: TGTGCCAGCAGCGGGTACAGGGGCGGCACCGGGGAGCTGTTTTTT
CDR3 protein: CASSGYRGGTGELFF

V gene: TRBV20-1
D gene: .
clone size: .
J gene: TRBJ2-4
CDR3 DNA: TGCAGTGCCGGGCAAACCGCCAAAAACATTCAGTACTTC
CDR3 protein: CSAGQTAKNIQYF

V gene: TRBV2
D gene: .
clone size: .
J gene: TRBJ1-6
CDR3 DNA: TGTGCCAGCAGGCAGGGGAACTCACCCCTCCACTTT
CDR3 protein: CASRQGNSPLHF

V gene: TRBV20-1
D gene: .
clone size: .
J gene: TRBJ1-6
CDR3 DNA: TGCAGTGCTAGAGAGGGGAGCTCCTATAATTCACCCCTCCACTTT
CDR3 protein: CSAREGSSYNSPLHF

V gene: TRBV18
D gene: .
clone size: .
J gene: TRBJ2-1
CDR3 DNA: TGTGCCAGCTCACCACGACCACAGCTGTCCTACAATGAGCAGTTCTTC
CDR3 protein: CASSPRPQLSYNEQFF

V gene: TRBV12-3/TRBV12-4
D gene: .
clone size: .
J gene: TRBJ1-2
CDR3 DNA: TGTGCCAGCAGTTTGAGCGTTCTCCATGGCTACACCTTC
CDR3 protein: CASSLSVLHGYTF

V gene: TRBV3-1
D gene: .
clone size: .
J gene: TRBJ1-1
CDR3 DNA: TGTGCCAGCAGCCAAGGTCGGGGGGCGAACACTGAAGCTTTCTTT
CDR3 protein: CASSQGRGANTEAFF

V gene: TRBV15
D gene: .
clone size: .
J gene: TRBJ1-5
CDR3 DNA: TGTGCCACCAGCAGAGATCGCCAGGCCCGCGGAGGAACCCAGCATTTT
CDR3 protein: CATSRDRQARGGTQHF

V gene: TRBV3-1
D gene: TRBD1
clone size: .
J gene: TRBJ1-2
CDR3 DNA: TGTGCCAGCAGCCAAGGGTTGCCAGGGGGTGACTATGGCTACACCTTC
CDR3 protein: CASSQGLPGGDYGYTF

V gene: TRBV30
D gene: .
clone size: .
J gene: TRBJ1-2
CDR3 DNA: TGTGCCTGGAGTTTAGACAGGAATTATGGCTACACCTTC
CDR3 protein: CAWSLDRNYGYTF

V gene: TRBV15
D gene: .
clone size: .
J gene: TRBJ1-2
CDR3 DNA: TGTGCCACCAGCAGAGCGGGGACGATCTATGGCTACACCTTC
CDR3 protein: CATSRAGTIYGYTF

V gene: TRBV7-9
D gene: .
clone size: .
J gene: TRBJ1-5
CDR3 DNA: TGTGCCAGCAGCTTGGATGCCAATGTCGCGGGGCCCCAGCATTTT
CDR3 protein: CASSLDANVAGPQHF

V gene: TRBV7-2
D gene: .
clone size: .
J gene: TRBJ2-7
CDR3 DNA: TGTGCCAGCGCCTACCGGGGCAGTGGGGCCGTTCAGCAGTACTTC
CDR3 protein: CASAYRGSGAVQQYF

V gene: TRBV2
D gene: .
clone size: .
J gene: TRBJ1-2
CDR3 DNA: TGTGCCAGCAGTGAAATTCGCGGCGGTCCCTATGGCTACACCTTC
CDR3 protein: CASSEIRGGPYGYTF

V gene: TRBV23-1
D gene: .
clone size: .
J gene: TRBJ2-1
CDR3 DNA: TGCGCCAGCAGTCAACTGGGCCGATTCTCCTACAATGAGCAGTTCTTC
CDR3 protein: CASSQLGRFSYNEQFF